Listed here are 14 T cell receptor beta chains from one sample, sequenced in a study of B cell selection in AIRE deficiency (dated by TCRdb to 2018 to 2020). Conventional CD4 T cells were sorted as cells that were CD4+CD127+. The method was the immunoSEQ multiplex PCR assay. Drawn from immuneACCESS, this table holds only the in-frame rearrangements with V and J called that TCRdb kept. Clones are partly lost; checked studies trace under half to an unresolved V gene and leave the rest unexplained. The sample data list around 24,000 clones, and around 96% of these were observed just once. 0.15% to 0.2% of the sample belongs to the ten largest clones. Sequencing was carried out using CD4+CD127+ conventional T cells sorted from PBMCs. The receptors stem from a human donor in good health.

CDR3 nucleotide sequence: TGTGCCTGGAGTGTTGGGCATAGCGGAGTCTACAATGAGCAGTTCTTC. Amino acids: CAWSVGHSGVYNEQFF. The chain links TRBV30 to TRBJ2-1; tentative D call: TRBD2 (6 bases). The CDR3 has 16 residues. V shed 0 bases and J shed 3 bases, with 15 bases lying between them. CDR1 is GTSNPN and CDR2 is SVGIG in the germline V gene (reference sequence).

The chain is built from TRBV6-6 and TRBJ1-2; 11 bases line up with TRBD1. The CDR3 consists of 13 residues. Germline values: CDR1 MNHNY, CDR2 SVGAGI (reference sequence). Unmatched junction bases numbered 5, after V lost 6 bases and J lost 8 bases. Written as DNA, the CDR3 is TGTGCCAGCAGCTCGGACAGGGGGCAGGGCTACACCTTC. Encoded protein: CASSSDRGQGYTF.

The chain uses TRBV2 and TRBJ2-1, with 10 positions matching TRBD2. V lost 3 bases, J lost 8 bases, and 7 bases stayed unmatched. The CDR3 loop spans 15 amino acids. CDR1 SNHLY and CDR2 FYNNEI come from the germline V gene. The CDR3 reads CASSERGLAGDEQFF. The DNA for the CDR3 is TGTGCCAGCAGTGAGCGGGGGCTAGCGGGGGATGAGCAGTTCTTC.

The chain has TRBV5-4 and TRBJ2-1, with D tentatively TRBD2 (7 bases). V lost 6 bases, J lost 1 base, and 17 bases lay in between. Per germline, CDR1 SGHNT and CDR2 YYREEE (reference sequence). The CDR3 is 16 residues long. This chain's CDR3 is CASTQGGEWSYNEQFF. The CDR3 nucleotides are TGTGCCAGCACTCAAGGGGGGGAATGGTCCTACAATGAGCAGTTCTTC.

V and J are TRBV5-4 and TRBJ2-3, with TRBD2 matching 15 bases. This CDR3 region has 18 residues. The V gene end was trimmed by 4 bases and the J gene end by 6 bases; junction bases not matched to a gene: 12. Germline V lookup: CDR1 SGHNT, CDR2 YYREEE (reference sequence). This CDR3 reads CASSPAGTSGGNYDTQYF. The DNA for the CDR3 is TGTGCCAGCAGCCCGGCGGGGACTAGCGGGGGGAATTATGATACGCAGTATTTT.

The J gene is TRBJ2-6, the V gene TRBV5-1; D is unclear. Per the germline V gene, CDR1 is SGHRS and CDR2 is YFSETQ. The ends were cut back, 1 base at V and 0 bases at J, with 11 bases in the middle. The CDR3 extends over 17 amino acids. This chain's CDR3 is CASSLTLGLSGANVLTF. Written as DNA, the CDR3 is TGCGCCAGCAGCTTGACGCTAGGGCTCTCTGGGGCCAACGTCCTGACTTTC.

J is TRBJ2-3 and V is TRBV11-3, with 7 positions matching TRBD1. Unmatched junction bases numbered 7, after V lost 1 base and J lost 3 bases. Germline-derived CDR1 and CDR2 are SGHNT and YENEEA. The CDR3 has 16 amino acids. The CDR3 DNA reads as TGTGCCAGCAGCTTAGGCCGAGACAGGGTAACAGATACGCAGTATTTT. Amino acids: CASSLGRDRVTDTQYF.

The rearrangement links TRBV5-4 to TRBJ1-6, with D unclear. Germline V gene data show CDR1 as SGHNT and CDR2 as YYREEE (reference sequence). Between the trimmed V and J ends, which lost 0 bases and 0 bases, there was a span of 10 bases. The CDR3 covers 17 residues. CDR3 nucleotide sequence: TGTGCCAGCAGCTTGGATGGGCTCAGCTCCTATAATTCACCCCTCCACTTT. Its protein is CASSLDGLSSYNSPLHF.

For the CDR3, the DNA is TGTGCCAGCAGCTTAGACGGGGGCGTTGGCTTTAATAATTCACCCCTCCACTTT. Amino acids: CASSLDGGVGFNNSPLHF. The rearrangement links TRBV5-5 to TRBJ1-6; weak D call: TRBD1 (6 bases). Trimming removed 2 bases from V and 5 bases from J, with 20 bases in between. CDR3 length: 18 residues. The germline gives CDR1 SGHKS, CDR2 YYEKEE (reference sequence).

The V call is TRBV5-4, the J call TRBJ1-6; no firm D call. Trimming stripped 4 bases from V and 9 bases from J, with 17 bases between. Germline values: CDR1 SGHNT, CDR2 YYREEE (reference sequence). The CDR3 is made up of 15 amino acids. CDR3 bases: TGTGCCAGCAGCAACGGCGAAAGGGTGGGTTCACCCCTCCACTTT. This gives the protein CASSNGERVGSPLHF.

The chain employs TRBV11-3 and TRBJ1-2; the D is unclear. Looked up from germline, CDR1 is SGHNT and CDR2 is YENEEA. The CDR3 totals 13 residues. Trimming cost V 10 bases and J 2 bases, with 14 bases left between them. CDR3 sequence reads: CATRPRVNYGYTF. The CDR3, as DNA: TGTGCCACCCGGCCCCGAGTAAACTATGGCTACACCTTC. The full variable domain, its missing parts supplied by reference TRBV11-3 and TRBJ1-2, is EAGVVQSPRYKIIEKKQPVAFWCNPISGHNTLYWYLQNLGQGPELLIRYENEEAVDDSQLPKDRFSAERLKGVDSTLKIQPAELGDSAVYLCATRPRVNYGYTFGSGTRLTVV.

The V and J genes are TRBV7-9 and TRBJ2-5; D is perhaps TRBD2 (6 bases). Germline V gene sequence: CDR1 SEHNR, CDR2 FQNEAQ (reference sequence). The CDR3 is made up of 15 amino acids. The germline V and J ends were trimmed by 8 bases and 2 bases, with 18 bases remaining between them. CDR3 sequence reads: CASLLTLRGQETQYF. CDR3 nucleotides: TGTGCCAGCCTCCTCACATTGCGGGGTCAAGAGACCCAGTACTTC.

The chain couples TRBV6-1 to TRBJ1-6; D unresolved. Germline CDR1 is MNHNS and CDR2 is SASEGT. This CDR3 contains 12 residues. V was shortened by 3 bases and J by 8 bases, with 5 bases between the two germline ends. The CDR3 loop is CASSDPHSPLHF. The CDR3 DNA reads TGTGCCAGCAGTGACCCCCATTCACCCCTCCACTTT.

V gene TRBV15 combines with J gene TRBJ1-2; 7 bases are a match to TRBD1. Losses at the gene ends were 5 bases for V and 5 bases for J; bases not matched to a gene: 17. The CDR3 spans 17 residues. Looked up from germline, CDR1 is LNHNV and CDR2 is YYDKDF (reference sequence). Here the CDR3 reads CATSGTGTEGILYGYTF. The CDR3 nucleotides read TGTGCCACCAGCGGGACCGGGACAGAAGGGATTCTGTATGGCTACACCTTC.